The clone carrying this T cell receptor (beta chain) occurred many times. The CDR3 loop spans 14 amino acids. Germline values: CDR1 SGHRS, CDR2 YFSETQ. V dropped 4 bases and J dropped 4 bases, with 15 bases sitting between them. The library was built from roughly 400 ng RNA with molecular barcoded adaptors for alpha/delta and beta/gamma chains. TCRdb reanalysed the reads using MiXCR and keeps one entry per CDR3 protein. The table has 100,000 to 150,000 distinct CDR3 sequences, about 12% seen once. The sample belongs to a study of read filtering for tumor transcriptome and immune sequencing. The wider study: After DNase treatment, RNA was made into whole-transcriptome libraries.

Sequenced material: a population of CD138-negative cells sorted from bone marrow. The chain uses TRBV5-1 and TRBJ2-7; D gene unclear. The receptor comes from a donor at least 40 years old with multiple myeloma. DNA of the CDR3: TGCGCCAGCAGCGCATTCCTAGGACCGTACGAGCAGTACTTC. Protein: CASSAFLGPYEQYF. The full variable domain, completed using reference TRBV5-1 and TRBJ2-7, is KAGVTQTPRYLIKTRGQQVTLSCSPISGHRSVSWYQQTPGQGLQFLFEYFSETQRNKGNFPGRFSGRQFSNSRSEMNVSTLELGDSALYLCASSAFLGPYEQYFGPGTRLTVT.